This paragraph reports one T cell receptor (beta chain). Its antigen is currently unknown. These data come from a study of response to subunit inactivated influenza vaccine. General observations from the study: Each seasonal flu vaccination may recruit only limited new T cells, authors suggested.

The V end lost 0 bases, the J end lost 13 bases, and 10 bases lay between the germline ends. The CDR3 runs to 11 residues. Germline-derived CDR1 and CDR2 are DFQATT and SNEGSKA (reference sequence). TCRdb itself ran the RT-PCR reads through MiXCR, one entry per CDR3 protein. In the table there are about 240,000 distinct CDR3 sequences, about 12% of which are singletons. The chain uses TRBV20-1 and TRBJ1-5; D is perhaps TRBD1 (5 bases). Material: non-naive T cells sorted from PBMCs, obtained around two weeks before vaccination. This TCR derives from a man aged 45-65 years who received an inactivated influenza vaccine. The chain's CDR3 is CSARDIPGQHF. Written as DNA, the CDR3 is TGCAGTGCTAGAGATATCCCAGGGCAGCATTTT.